Here is one TCR beta chain with its context. The second PCR ran roughly 6 to 11 cycles with a sample-barcoded 5' primer and J-beta primers. TCRdb independently ran MiXCR on the 5' RACE reads; one entry per CDR3 protein. The table lists more than 600,000 distinct CDR3 sequences, roughly 25% of them singletons. This sample was taken from a study of blood T cells in healthy people across ages. Looking at the study overall: Template switching recovered approximately one barcoded beta molecule for every two T cells.

The CDR3 is 16 residues long. Germline assignment: CDR1 SGHVS and CDR2 FQNEAQ. V lost 5 bases and J lost 0; bases outside the gene matches: 7. These data also featured in a second study, about T cells of mothers and their children.

This clonotype was sampled from a boy between 10 and 17 years old in good health. V is TRBV7-8 and J is TRBJ2-1; TRBD2 matches 7 bases. Input material: blood. The CDR3 nucleotides read TGTGCCAGCAGCCCGATGGCTAGCGGCTCCTACAATGAGCAGTTCTTC. Translation: CASSPMASGSYNEQFF.